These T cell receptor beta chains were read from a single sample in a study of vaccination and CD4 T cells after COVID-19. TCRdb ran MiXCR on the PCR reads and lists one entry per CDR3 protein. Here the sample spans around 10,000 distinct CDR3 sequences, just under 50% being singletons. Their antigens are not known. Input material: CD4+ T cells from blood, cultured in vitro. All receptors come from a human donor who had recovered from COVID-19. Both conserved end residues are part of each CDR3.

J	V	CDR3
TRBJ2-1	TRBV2	CASSLDNHEQFF
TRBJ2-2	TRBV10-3	CAISGRDRNTGELFF
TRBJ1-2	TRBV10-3	CAISEGHRTNYGYTF
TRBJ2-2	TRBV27	CASSTVKPRHGTGELFF
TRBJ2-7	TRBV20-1	CSAPDRDSEQYF
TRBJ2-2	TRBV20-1	CSARAAGQMNTGELFF
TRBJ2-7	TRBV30	CAWSPRQGADEQYF
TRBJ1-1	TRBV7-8	CASSQRRSGPAFF
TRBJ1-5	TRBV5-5	CASSLGQVLGGNQPQHF
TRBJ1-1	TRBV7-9	CASSLSGGTEAFF
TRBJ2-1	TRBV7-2	CASSSSGTASYNEQFF
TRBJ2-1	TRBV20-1	CSSQPGVSYNEQFF
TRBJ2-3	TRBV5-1	CASAEGTDTQYF
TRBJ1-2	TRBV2	CASSIREGYGYTF
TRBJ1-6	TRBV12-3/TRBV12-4	CASSLSKGGGSPLHF
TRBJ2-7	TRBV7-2	CASSRQAGEQYF
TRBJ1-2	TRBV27	CASSYDSYYGYTF
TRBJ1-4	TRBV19	CASSPDRATNEKLFF
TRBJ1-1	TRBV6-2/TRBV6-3	CASEDPDKEAFF
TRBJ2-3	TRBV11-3	CASSPRTGGFADTQYF
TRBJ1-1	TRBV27	CASSLVGQGKRGTEAFF
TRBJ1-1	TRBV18	CASSYRAAEAFF
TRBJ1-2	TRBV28	CASSLKGYFGYTF
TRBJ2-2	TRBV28	CASSPSRAEWNTGELFF
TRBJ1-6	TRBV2	CASILDRTVYNSPLHF
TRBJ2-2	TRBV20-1	CSARDGRTTGTPPRGGELFF
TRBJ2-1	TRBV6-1	CASRPRKADLGNNEQFF
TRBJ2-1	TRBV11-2	CASSLRSRTSGASAYNEQFF
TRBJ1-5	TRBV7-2	CASGGEGPQHF
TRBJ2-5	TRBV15	CATSRDRGFQETQYF
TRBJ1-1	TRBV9	CASSARDRGNTEAFF
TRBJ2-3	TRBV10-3	CAISAGQPHTDTQYF
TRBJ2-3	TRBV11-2	CASSLSHLADTQYF
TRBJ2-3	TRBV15	CATSRDSDPYTDTQYF
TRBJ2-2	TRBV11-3	CASSLGGRGSTGELFF
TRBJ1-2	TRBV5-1	CASSPYGQVDGYTF
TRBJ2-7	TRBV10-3	CAIRASKREYEQYF
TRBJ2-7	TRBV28	CASSPRTRPHEQYF
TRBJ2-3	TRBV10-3	CAISERAGGSDTQYF
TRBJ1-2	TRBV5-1	CASTNTGSGYTF